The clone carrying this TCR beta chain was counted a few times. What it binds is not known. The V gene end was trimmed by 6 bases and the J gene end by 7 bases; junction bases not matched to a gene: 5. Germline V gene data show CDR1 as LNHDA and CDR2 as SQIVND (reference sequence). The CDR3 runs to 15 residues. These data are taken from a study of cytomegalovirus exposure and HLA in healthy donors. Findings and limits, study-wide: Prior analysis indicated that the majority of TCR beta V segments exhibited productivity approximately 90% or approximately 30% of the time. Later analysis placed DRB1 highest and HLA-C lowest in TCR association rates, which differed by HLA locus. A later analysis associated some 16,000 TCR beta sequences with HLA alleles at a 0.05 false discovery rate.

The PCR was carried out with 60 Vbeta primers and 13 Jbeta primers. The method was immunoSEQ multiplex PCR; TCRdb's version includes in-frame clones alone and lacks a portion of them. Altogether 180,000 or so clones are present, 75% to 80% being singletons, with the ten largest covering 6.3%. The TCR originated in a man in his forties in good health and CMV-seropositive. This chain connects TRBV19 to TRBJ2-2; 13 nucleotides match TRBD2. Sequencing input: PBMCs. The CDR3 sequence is CASRPGLAGFGELFF. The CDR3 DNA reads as TGTGCCAGTAGGCCGGGACTAGCGGGATTCGGGGAGCTGTTTTTT.